These 13 T cell receptor beta chains were all obtained from the same sample, sequenced in a study of blood T cell repertoires in COVID-19. The method was immunoSEQ multiplex PCR; TCRdb's version includes in-frame clones alone and lacks a portion of them. This table has roughly 200,000 clones, about 87% appearing once. Sequencing was carried out using peripheral blood. The receptors were sampled from a man in his 70s with acute or convalescent COVID-19.

The table lists this clone with a few counts. The rearrangement joins TRBV5-1 to TRBJ2-1, with TRBD2 identical over 9 bases. The V and J ends lost 1 base and 3 bases, in that order; junction bases with no gene match: 2. The CDR3 is 15 amino acids. The V gene's germline CDR1 is SGHRS and CDR2 YFSETQ. The CDR3 DNA follows: TGCGCCAGCAGCTTGCCTAGCGGGATCTACAATGAGCAGTTCTTC. Translating gives CASSLPSGIYNEQFF.

The V call is TRBV11-1, the J call TRBJ1-1; D possibly corresponds to TRBD1 (6 bases). CDR3 length: 16 amino acids. The germline CDR1 and CDR2 sequences are SGHAT and FQDESV (reference sequence). V lost 5 bases and J lost 4, with 20 bases in between. CDR3 protein: CASSLQGTQGSTEAFF. CDR3 coding DNA: TGTGCCAGCAGCCTCCAGGGTACTCAGGGGTCCACTGAAGCTTTCTTT.

This chain links TRBV11-1 with TRBJ2-5; possibly TRBD1 for D (6 bases). V lost 5 bases and J lost 2, with 12 bases in between. Germline CDR1 SGHAT, CDR2 FQDESV (reference sequence). The CDR3 covers 14 residues. The CDR3: CASSIRDKQETQYF. The CDR3 nucleotides are TGTGCCAGCAGCATCCGGGACAAGCAAGAGACCCAGTACTTC.

This clone was seen a handful of times. The rearrangement links TRBV5-1 to TRBJ1-1, with D perhaps matching TRBD1 (5 bases). This CDR3 is built from 13 residues. Per germline, CDR1 SGHRS and CDR2 YFSETQ. V was shortened by 2 bases and J by 5 bases, with 10 bases between the two germline ends. CDR3 residues: CASSLRAGTEAFF. For the CDR3, the DNA is TGCGCCAGCAGCTTAAGGGCAGGGACTGAAGCTTTCTTT.

This sequence joins TRBV7-3 and TRBJ2-3, with D tentatively TRBD1 (6 bases). This CDR3 contains 17 residues. The V gene's germline CDR1 is SGHTA and CDR2 FQGTGA. V gave up 1 base and J gave up 2 bases, with 16 bases separating them. The CDR3 coding sequence is TGTGCCAGCAGCTTAAGGGGACCGGGACAACACACAGATACGCAGTATTTT. It specifies CASSLRGPGQHTDTQYF.

V gene TRBV7-2 combines with J gene TRBJ2-2; TRBD1 is a possible D gene (7 bases). This CDR3 comprises 15 residues. Per germline, CDR1 SGHTA and CDR2 FQGNSA. Trimming removed 2 bases at V and 1 base at J, with 8 bases between. CDR3 DNA sequence: TGTGCCAGCAGCTTACAGGGGGGGAACACCGGGGAGCTGTTTTTT. Translation gives CASSLQGGNTGELFF. Full variable domain (missing parts from reference TRBV7-2 and TRBJ2-2): GAGVSQSPSNKVTEKGKDVELRCDPISGHTALYWYRQSLGQGLEFLIYFQGNSAPDKSGLPSDRFSAERTGGSVSTLTIQRTQQEDSAVYLCASSLQGGNTGELFFGEGSRLTVL.

The rearrangement links TRBV19 to TRBJ2-3, with a possible D match to TRBD1 (6 bases). Germline lookup yields CDR1 LNHDA and CDR2 SQIVND (reference sequence). This CDR3 comprises 14 residues. Deletions cut 3 bases from V and 5 bases from J, with 12 bases between. The CDR3 sequence: CASSINRVQDTQYF. For the CDR3, the DNA is TGTGCCAGTAGTATCAACAGGGTACAAGATACGCAGTATTTT.

This clone appeared a few times. This sequence joins TRBV7-9 and TRBJ2-7; 9 nucleotides agree with TRBD1. CDR1 and CDR2 (germline): SEHNR, FQNEAQ (reference sequence). With 5 bases clipped from V and 4 bases from J, the junction kept 9 bases outside the gene matches. The CDR3 is made up of 15 amino acids. CDR3 nucleotide sequence: TGTGCCAGCAGCCGGGGACAGGGAATTCAGTACGAGCAGTACTTC. The encoded protein is CASSRGQGIQYEQYF.

The rearrangement links TRBV5-6 to TRBJ1-2; tentative D call: TRBD1 (5 bases). The CDR3 length is 17 residues. Trimming removed 4 bases from V and 1 base from J, with 20 bases in between. Per the germline V gene, CDR1 is SGHDT and CDR2 is YYEEEE. CDR3: CASSLTSAGKINYGYTF. CDR3 coding DNA: TGTGCCAGCAGCCTAACTTCCGCAGGGAAAATTAACTATGGCTACACCTTC.

The J gene is TRBJ2-3, the V gene TRBV7-2; D is uncertain. This CDR3 contains 16 residues. V was shortened by 5 bases and J by 2 bases, with 17 bases between the two germline ends. Germline lookup yields CDR1 SGHTA and CDR2 FQGNSA. The CDR3 DNA follows: TGTGCCAGCAGCCCATTCTTTAGAGACATCACAGATACGCAGTATTTT. This translates into CASSPFFRDITDTQYF.

The V gene is TRBV28, the J gene TRBJ1-1; no clear D. In germline, CDR1 is MDHEN, CDR2 SYDVKM. The CDR3 has 14 amino acids. V was cut by 5 bases and J by 2 bases, with 12 bases left in between. The CDR3 region is CASSEARKNTEAFF. The CDR3 DNA is TGTGCCAGCAGTGAGGCCCGGAAAAACACTGAAGCTTTCTTT.

The V and J genes are TRBV2 and TRBJ1-5; 7 bases line up with TRBD1. V lost 6 bases and J lost 5; bases outside the gene matches: 10. CDR3 length: 15 residues. Looked up from germline, CDR1 is SNHLY and CDR2 is FYNNEI. The CDR3 loop is CASSGDSGGDQPQHF. CDR3 DNA: TGTGCCAGCAGCGGGGACAGTGGAGGGGATCAGCCCCAGCATTTT.

The CDR3 DNA reads as TGTGCCATCAGCGGGACAGGAAGGTATGGCTACACCTTC. Its translation is CAISGTGRYGYTF. This rearrangement joins TRBV10-3 to TRBJ1-2, with TRBD1 matching 8 bases. V was pared by 6 bases and J by 5 bases, with 5 bases of the junction left unmatched. Germline values: CDR1 ENHRY, CDR2 SYGVKD. The CDR3 has 13 residues.